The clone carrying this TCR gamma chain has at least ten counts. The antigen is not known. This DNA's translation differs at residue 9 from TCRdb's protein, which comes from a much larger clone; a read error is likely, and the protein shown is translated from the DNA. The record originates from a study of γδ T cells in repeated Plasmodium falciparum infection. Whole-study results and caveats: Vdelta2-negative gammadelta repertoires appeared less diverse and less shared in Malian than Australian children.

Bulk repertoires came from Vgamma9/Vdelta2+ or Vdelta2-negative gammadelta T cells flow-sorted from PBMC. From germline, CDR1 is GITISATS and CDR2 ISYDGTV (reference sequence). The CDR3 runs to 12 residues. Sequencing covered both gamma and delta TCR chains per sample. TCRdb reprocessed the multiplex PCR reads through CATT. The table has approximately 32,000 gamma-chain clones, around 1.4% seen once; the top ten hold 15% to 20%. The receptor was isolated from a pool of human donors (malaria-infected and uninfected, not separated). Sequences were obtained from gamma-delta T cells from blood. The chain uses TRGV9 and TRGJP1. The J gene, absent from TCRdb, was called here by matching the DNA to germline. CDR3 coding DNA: TGTGCCTCTTATACCACTGGTTGGTCCAAGATATTT. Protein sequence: CASYTTGWSKIF.